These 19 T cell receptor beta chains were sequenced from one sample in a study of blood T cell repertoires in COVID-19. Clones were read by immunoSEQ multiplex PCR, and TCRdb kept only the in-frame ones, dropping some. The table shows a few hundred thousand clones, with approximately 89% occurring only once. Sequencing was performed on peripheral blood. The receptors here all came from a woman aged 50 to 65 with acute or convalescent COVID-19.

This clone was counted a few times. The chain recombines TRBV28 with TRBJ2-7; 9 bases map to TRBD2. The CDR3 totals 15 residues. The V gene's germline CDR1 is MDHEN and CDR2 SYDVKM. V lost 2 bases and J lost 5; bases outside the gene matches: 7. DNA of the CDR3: TGTGCCAGCAGTTTACCATTAGCGGGAGTACACGAGCAGTACTTC. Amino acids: CASSLPLAGVHEQYF.

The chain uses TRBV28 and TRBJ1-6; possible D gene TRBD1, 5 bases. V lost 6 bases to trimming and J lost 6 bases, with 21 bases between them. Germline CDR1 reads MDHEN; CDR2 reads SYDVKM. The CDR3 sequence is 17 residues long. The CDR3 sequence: CASSISRARYINSPLHF. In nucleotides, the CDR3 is TGTGCCAGCAGCATATCCAGGGCCAGATATATTAATTCACCCCTCCACTTT.

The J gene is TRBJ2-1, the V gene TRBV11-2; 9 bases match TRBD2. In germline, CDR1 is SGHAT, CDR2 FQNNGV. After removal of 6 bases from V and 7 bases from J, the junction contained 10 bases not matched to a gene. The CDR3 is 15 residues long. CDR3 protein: CASSPWAGGPNEQFF. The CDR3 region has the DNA TGTGCCAGCAGTCCCTGGGCGGGAGGGCCTAATGAGCAGTTCTTC.

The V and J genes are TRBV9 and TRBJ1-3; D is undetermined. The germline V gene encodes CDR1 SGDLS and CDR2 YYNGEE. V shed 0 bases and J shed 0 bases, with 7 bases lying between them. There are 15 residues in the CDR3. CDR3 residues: CASSVEQASGNTIYF. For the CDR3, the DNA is TGTGCCAGCAGCGTAGAGCAGGCCTCTGGAAACACCATATATTTT. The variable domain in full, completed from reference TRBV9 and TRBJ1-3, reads DSGVTQTPKHLITATGQRVTLRCSPRSGDLSVYWYQQSLDQGLQFLIQYYNGEERAKGNILERFSAQQFPDLHSELNLSSLELGDSALYFCASSVEQASGNTIYFGEGSWLTVV.

In DNA, the CDR3 is TGTGCCAGCAGCTTGGCGGCTAGCGGACTCTCCTACGAGCAGTACTTC. It codes for CASSLAASGLSYEQYF. This rearrangement joins TRBV5-4 to TRBJ2-7; 7 nucleotides agree with TRBD2. The germline V gene has CDR1 SGHNT and CDR2 YYREEE (reference sequence). Germline trimming cut 0 bases from V and 0 bases from J; bases unmatched to any gene: 6. The CDR3 contains 16 residues. Full variable domain (outside the CDR3, taken from reference TRBV5-4 and TRBJ2-7): ETGVTQSPTHLIKTRGQQVTLRCSSQSGHNTVSWYQQALGQGPQFIFQYYREEENGRGNFPPRFSGLQFPNYSSELNVNALELDDSALYLCASSLAASGLSYEQYFGPGTRLTVT.

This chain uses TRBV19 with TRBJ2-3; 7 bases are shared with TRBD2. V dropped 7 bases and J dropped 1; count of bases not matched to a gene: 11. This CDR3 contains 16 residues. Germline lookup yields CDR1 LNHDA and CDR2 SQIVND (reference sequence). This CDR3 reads CASTHRGSGGTDTQYF. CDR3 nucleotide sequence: TGTGCCAGTACCCACCGAGGGAGCGGGGGCACAGATACGCAGTATTTT. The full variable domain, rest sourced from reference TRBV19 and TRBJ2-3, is DGGITQSPKYLFRKEGQNVTLSCEQNLNHDAMYWYRQDPGQGLRLIYYSQIVNDFQKGDIAEGYSVSREKKESFPLTVTSAQKNPTAFYLCASTHRGSGGTDTQYFGPGTRLTVL.

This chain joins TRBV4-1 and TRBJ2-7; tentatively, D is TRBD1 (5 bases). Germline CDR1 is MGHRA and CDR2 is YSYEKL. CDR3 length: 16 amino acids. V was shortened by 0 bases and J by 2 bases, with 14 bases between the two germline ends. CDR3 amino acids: CASSQEGVGSAYEQYF. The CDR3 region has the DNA TGCGCCAGCAGCCAAGAAGGGGTAGGATCAGCCTACGAGCAGTACTTC.

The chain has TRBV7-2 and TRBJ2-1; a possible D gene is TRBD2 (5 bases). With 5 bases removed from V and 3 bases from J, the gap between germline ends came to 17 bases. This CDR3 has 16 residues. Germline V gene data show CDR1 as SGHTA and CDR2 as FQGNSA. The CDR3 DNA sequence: TGTGCCAGCAGCCCCCGACCCTTAGGGAGCTACAATGAGCAGTTCTTC. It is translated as CASSPRPLGSYNEQFF.

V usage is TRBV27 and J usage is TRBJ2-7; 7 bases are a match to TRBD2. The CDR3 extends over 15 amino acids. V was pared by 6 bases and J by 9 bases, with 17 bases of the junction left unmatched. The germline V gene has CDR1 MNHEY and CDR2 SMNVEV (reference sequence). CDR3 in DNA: TGTGCCAGCAGCCCCGGGGCGGGAGTGTTTACAGCGCAGTACTTC. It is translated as CASSPGAGVFTAQYF.

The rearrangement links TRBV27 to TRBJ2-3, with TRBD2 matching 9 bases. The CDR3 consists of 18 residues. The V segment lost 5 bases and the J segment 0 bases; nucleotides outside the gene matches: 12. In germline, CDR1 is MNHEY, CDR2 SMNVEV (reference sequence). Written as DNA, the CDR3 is TGTGCCAGCAGTCCAGGGGCCCGACTAGCGGTTAGCACAGATACGCAGTATTTT. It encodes CASSPGARLAVSTDTQYF.

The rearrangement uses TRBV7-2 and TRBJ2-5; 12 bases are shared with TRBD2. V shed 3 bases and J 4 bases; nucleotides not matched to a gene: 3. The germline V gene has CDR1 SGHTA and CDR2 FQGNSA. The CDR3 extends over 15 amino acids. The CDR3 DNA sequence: TGTGCCAGCAGCTTCGCACTAGCGGGAGGAGAGACCCAGTACTTC. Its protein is CASSFALAGGETQYF.

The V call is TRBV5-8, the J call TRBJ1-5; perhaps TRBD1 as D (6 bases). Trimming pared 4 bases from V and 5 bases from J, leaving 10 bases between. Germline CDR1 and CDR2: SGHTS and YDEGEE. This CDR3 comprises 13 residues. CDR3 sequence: CASSNRVDQPQHF. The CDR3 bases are TGTGCCAGCAGCAACAGGGTCGATCAGCCCCAGCATTTT.

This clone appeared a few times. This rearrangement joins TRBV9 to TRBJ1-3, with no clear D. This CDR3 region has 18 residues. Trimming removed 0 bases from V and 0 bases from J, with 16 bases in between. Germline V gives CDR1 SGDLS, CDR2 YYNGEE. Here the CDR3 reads CASSVAIGSGPSGNTIYF. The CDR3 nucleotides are TGTGCCAGCAGCGTAGCTATCGGTTCAGGCCCCTCTGGAAACACCATATATTTT. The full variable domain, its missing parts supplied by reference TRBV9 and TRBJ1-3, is DSGVTQTPKHLITATGQRVTLRCSPRSGDLSVYWYQQSLDQGLQFLIQYYNGEERAKGNILERFSAQQFPDLHSELNLSSLELGDSALYFCASSVAIGSGPSGNTIYFGEGSWLTVV.

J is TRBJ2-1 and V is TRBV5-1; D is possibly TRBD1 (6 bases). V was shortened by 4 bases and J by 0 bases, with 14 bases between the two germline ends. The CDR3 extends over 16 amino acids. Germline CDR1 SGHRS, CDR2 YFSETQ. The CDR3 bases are TGCGCCAGCAGCGGGGGCAAGTGGGCCTCCTACAATGAGCAGTTCTTC. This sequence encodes CASSGGKWASYNEQFF.

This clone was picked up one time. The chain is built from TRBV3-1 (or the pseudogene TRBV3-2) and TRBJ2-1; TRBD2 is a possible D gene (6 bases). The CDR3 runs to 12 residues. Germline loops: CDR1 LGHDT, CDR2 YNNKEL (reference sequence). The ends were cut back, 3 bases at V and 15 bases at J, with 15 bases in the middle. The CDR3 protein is CASSQSRDWLFF. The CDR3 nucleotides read TGTGCCAGCAGCCAGTCTCGGGACTGGTTGTTCTTC.

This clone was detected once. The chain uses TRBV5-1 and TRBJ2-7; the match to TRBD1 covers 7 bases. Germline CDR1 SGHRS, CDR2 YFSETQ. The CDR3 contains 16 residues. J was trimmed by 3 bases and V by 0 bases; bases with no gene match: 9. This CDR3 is CASSLGPGGVIYEQYF. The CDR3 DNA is TGCGCCAGCAGCTTGGGGCCAGGGGGTGTGATCTACGAGCAGTACTTC.

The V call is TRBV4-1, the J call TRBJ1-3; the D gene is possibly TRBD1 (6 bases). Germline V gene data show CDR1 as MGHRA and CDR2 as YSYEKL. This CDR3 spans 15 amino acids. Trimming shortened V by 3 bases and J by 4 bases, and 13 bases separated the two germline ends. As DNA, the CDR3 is TGCGCCAGCAGCCAGGGAGGGGGTAGAGGAAACACCATATATTTT. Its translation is CASSQGGGRGNTIYF.

Written as DNA, the CDR3 is TGTGCCAGCAGTTGGGGACTAGCGGGGGGTCAAGAGACCCAGTACTTC. Its translation is CASSWGLAGGQETQYF. This chain joins TRBV28 and TRBJ2-5; TRBD2 matches at 15 bases. V lost 4 bases, J lost 2 bases, and 2 bases stayed unmatched. CDR3 size: 16 residues. CDR1 is MDHEN and CDR2 is SYDVKM in the germline V gene.

CDR3 loop: CASSFIASYGYTF. The CDR3 nucleotides read TGTGCCAGCAGTTTTATAGCATCCTATGGCTACACCTTC. This sequence joins TRBV27 and TRBJ1-2; D is unresolved. The V gene lost 3 bases and the J gene lost 4 bases, with 9 bases spanning the gap. CDR1 is MNHEY and CDR2 is SMNVEV in the germline V gene (reference sequence). The CDR3 consists of 13 residues.